Listed below are T cell receptor beta chains from one sample, sequenced in a study of PD-1 blockade in classical Hodgkin lymphoma. TCRdb keeps only in-frame clones here, not all; method: immunoSEQ multiplex PCR. The table records about 29,000 clones, about 78% of them present only once. Specimen: peripheral blood mononuclear cells (PBMCs), collected before the second cycle of nivolumab. The receptors stem from a human donor with classical Hodgkin lymphoma. CDR3s include the opening cysteine and the closing phenylalanine or tryptophan. A D gene is named only where the DNA matches it firmly. Expanded clones are given a class, and other clones once, few, many or no size at all.

D gene,J gene,V gene,clone size,CDR3 protein,CDR3 DNA
TRBD1,TRBJ2-3,TRBV7-9,-,CASSLRTGVADTQYF,TGTGCCAGCAGCTTACGAACAGGGGTCGCAGATACGCAGTATTTT
TRBD1,TRBJ2-1,TRBV18,-,CASSPRPGQGALDEQFF,TGTGCCAGCTCACCGCGTCCCGGACAGGGGGCACTGGATGAGCAGTTCTTC
-,TRBJ2-3,TRBV7-3,-,CASSLLGGGTDTQYF,TGTGCCAGCAGCTTACTCGGGGGCGGCACAGATACGCAGTATTTT
-,TRBJ2-2,TRBV7-3,few,CASSPGTLYTGELFF,TGTGCCAGCAGCCCCGGGACTCTTTACACCGGGGAGCTGTTTTTT
-,TRBJ2-3,TRBV9,-,CASSVVSSDTQYF,TGTGCCAGCAGCGTAGTCTCGTCAGATACGCAGTATTTT
TRBD1,TRBJ2-7,TRBV28,-,CASSLGTGRGEQYF,TGTGCCAGCAGTTTGGGGACAGGGAGGGGCGAGCAGTACTTC
-,TRBJ2-5,TRBV7-2,-,CASSFSQETQYF,TGTGCCAGCAGCTTTTCCCAAGAGACCCAGTACTTC
-,TRBJ2-1,TRBV7-2,-,CASSFQPTRLRNNEQFF,TGTGCCAGCAGCTTTCAGCCGACTAGATTGCGTAACAATGAGCAGTTCTTC
-,TRBJ1-5,TRBV27,-,CASSLVPALNQPQHF,TGTGCCAGCAGTTTAGTTCCGGCTCTCAATCAGCCCCAGCATTTT
-,TRBJ1-1,TRBV7-2,-,CASSLGGEAFF,TGTGCCAGCAGCTTAGGGGGTGAAGCTTTCTTT
-,TRBJ2-5,TRBV2,-,CASKELALETQYF,TGTGCCAGCAAAGAATTAGCGTTAGAGACCCAGTACTTC
-,TRBJ2-7,TRBV5-5,-,CASSTTYEQYF,TGTGCCAGCAGCACCACATACGAGCAGTACTTC
-,TRBJ2-7,TRBV19,-,CASQRSSTLEQYF,TGTGCCAGCCAGAGATCTAGCACCCTCGAGCAGTACTTC
TRBD1,TRBJ1-2,TRBV19,-,CASTKTGGEYGYTF,TGTGCCAGTACTAAAACAGGGGGCGAATATGGCTACACCTTC
TRBD1,TRBJ2-3,TRBV5-4,-,CATRTGGGTDTQYF,TGTGCCACCCGGACAGGGGGCGGCACAGATACGCAGTATTTT
-,TRBJ1-1,TRBV5-1,-,CASSPSEKNTEAFF,TGCGCCAGCAGCCCCAGCGAGAAGAACACTGAAGCTTTCTTT
TRBD2,TRBJ2-1,TRBV4-2,-,CASSQGSGGSYNEQFF,TGTGCCAGCAGCCAAGGTAGCGGGGGATCCTACAATGAGCAGTTCTTC
-,TRBJ2-7,TRBV7-9,few,CASSLGGEYEQYF,TGTGCCAGCAGCTTGGGGGGAGAGTACGAGCAGTACTTC
-,TRBJ1-1,TRBV20-1,-,CSAVRGVEAFF,TGCAGTGCCGTTCGAGGGGTTGAAGCTTTCTTT
-,TRBJ2-5,TRBV10-3,-,CATRGTQETQYF,TGTGCCACCAGAGGTACCCAAGAGACCCAGTACTTC
TRBD1,TRBJ1-2,TRBV6-1,-,CASSELSGQAPNYGYTF,TGTGCCAGCAGTGAATTATCGGGACAGGCGCCTAACTATGGCTACACCTTC
-,TRBJ1-2,TRBV7-2,-,CASSLAFEAGNTF,TGTGCCAGCAGCTTAGCGTTTGAGGCTGGAAACACCTTC
TRBD1,TRBJ2-7,TRBV7-9,-,CASSSTSGQKFYEQYF,TGTGCCAGCAGCTCCACTTCGGGACAGAAGTTCTACGAGCAGTACTTC
-,TRBJ2-7,TRBV10-3,-,CAGSRSSYEQYF,TGTGCCGGGTCGAGGAGCAGCTACGAGCAGTACTTC